The rows below give T cell receptor beta chains drawn from one sample of a study of immune evolution from preneoplasia to lung adenocarcinoma. TCRdb's copy holds only in-frame clones and misses some; the assay was immunoSEQ multiplex PCR. The data contain over 3,500 clones, around 88% of them seen just once; the ten biggest clones take up approximately 2.4%. Input material: FFPE lung adenocarcinoma in situ tissue. The source of these receptors is a person in their sixties or seventies with lung adenocarcinoma. Both conserved end residues are part of each CDR3. The D gene is left open where the match is weak. Only part of the rows carry a size: once, few, many, or a class if the clone is expanded.

cdr3_nt: TGCAGCCTATCACACCGGGACAGAAACTACAATGAGCAGTTCTTC
cdr3_aa: CSLSHRDRNYNEQFF
j_call: TRBJ2-1
d_call: TRBD1
clone_size: NA
v_call: TRBV29-1

cdr3_nt: TGTGCCAGCAGCTTGAGAGGAACCGGGGAGCTGTTTTTT
cdr3_aa: CASSLRGTGELFF
j_call: TRBJ2-2
d_call: NA
clone_size: NA
v_call: TRBV7-6

cdr3_nt: TGTGCCAGCAGCTTAGTAAAAAGGACAAGCGGAAATTCACCCCTCCACTTT
cdr3_aa: CASSLVKRTSGNSPLHF
j_call: TRBJ1-6
d_call: NA
clone_size: NA
v_call: TRBV7-2

cdr3_nt: TGTGCCAGCAGCCCCCGGGGACTAGCGGGATACACAGATACGCAGTATTTT
cdr3_aa: CASSPRGLAGYTDTQYF
j_call: TRBJ2-3
d_call: TRBD2
clone_size: NA
v_call: TRBV9

cdr3_nt: TGTGCCAGCAGCCCCTGGACAGGGGACTACGAGCAGTACTTC
cdr3_aa: CASSPWTGDYEQYF
j_call: TRBJ2-7
d_call: TRBD1
clone_size: NA
v_call: TRBV9

cdr3_nt: TGCAGCGTGCCACAGAGAAACTATGGCTACACCTTC
cdr3_aa: CSVPQRNYGYTF
j_call: TRBJ1-2
d_call: NA
clone_size: NA
v_call: TRBV29-1

cdr3_nt: TGTGCCAGCAGCTTAGGAGCTAGCGGGAACAATGAGCAGTTCTTC
cdr3_aa: CASSLGASGNNEQFF
j_call: TRBJ2-1
d_call: TRBD2
clone_size: once
v_call: TRBV7-3

cdr3_nt: TGTGCCAGCAGCCTTCCCACAGGGACATACCTAGGGAATGAGCAGTTCTTC
cdr3_aa: CASSLPTGTYLGNEQFF
j_call: TRBJ2-1
d_call: NA
clone_size: once
v_call: TRBV7-9

cdr3_nt: TGTGCCAGTAGTAAATCTCAGACAGGACGCGGGGAGCTGTTTTTT
cdr3_aa: CASSKSQTGRGELFF
j_call: TRBJ2-2
d_call: NA
clone_size: NA
v_call: TRBV19

cdr3_nt: TGTGCCAGCAGTTACTCCCAGCGGGAGTTTGTCGAGACCCAGTACTTC
cdr3_aa: CASSYSQREFVETQYF
j_call: TRBJ2-5
d_call: TRBD2
clone_size: NA
v_call: TRBV6-5

cdr3_nt: TGCAGCGTTGAAAGGGGACTAGCGGGATTCACAGATACGCAGTATTTT
cdr3_aa: CSVERGLAGFTDTQYF
j_call: TRBJ2-3
d_call: TRBD2
clone_size: NA
v_call: TRBV29-1

cdr3_nt: TGTGCCATCAGTGAGGGGACTAGCGGGAGTTACGAGCAGTACTTC
cdr3_aa: CAISEGTSGSYEQYF
j_call: TRBJ2-7
d_call: TRBD2
clone_size: few
v_call: TRBV10-3

cdr3_nt: TGTGCCAGCTCCGGGGCGGGTACTGGGGCCAACGTCCTGACTTTC
cdr3_aa: CASSGAGTGANVLTF
j_call: TRBJ2-6
d_call: NA
clone_size: NA
v_call: TRBV5-6

cdr3_nt: TGTGCCAGCAGCGTACGGCAGGGATTAGATACGCAGTATTTT
cdr3_aa: CASSVRQGLDTQYF
j_call: TRBJ2-3
d_call: NA
clone_size: few
v_call: TRBV9

cdr3_nt: TGTGCCAGCAGTGGAAGACTAGCGGGACCCTACGAGCAGTACTTC
cdr3_aa: CASSGRLAGPYEQYF
j_call: TRBJ2-7
d_call: TRBD2
clone_size: NA
v_call: TRBV27

cdr3_nt: TGTGCCAGCAGCCAAGGGATAAGTAACTATGGCTACACCTTC
cdr3_aa: CASSQGISNYGYTF
j_call: TRBJ1-2
d_call: NA
clone_size: NA
v_call: TRBV7-2

cdr3_nt: TGTGCCAGCAGCCTGGTCGGCAGGGGGAGAGAAAAACTGTTTTTT
cdr3_aa: CASSLVGRGREKLFF
j_call: TRBJ1-4
d_call: TRBD1
clone_size: NA
v_call: TRBV5-5

cdr3_nt: TGTGCCAGCAGCTTGTCTAGCGGGGGTATTTACAATGAGCAGTTCTTC
cdr3_aa: CASSLSSGGIYNEQFF
j_call: TRBJ2-1
d_call: TRBD2
clone_size: NA
v_call: TRBV7-9

cdr3_nt: TGTGCCAGCAGCCTCGACAGATACGGAATCCCCCTCCACTTT
cdr3_aa: CASSLDRYGIPLHF
j_call: TRBJ1-6
d_call: NA
clone_size: NA
v_call: TRBV7-9

cdr3_nt: TGTGCCAGCAGCTCCGGGACTAGCGTCAATGAGCAGTTCTTC
cdr3_aa: CASSSGTSVNEQFF
j_call: TRBJ2-1
d_call: TRBD2
clone_size: NA
v_call: TRBV7-2

cdr3_nt: TGTGCCAGCAGTGGCTCATCCACCGGGGAGCTGTTTTTT
cdr3_aa: CASSGSSTGELFF
j_call: TRBJ2-2
d_call: NA
clone_size: NA
v_call: TRBV2

cdr3_nt: TGTGCCAGCAGCTTAGACGGGTCCAATAATTCACCCCTCCACTTT
cdr3_aa: CASSLDGSNNSPLHF
j_call: TRBJ1-6
d_call: NA
clone_size: NA
v_call: TRBV11-2

cdr3_nt: TGTGCCAGCAGTTTGGCGGGGAATGGCTATGGCTACACCTTC
cdr3_aa: CASSLAGNGYGYTF
j_call: TRBJ1-2
d_call: NA
clone_size: NA
v_call: TRBV28

cdr3_nt: TGTGCCATCAGTGAGTCGCGTATCAAGAGGGGTTACGAGCAGTACTTC
cdr3_aa: CAISESRIKRGYEQYF
j_call: TRBJ2-7
d_call: NA
clone_size: NA
v_call: TRBV10-3

cdr3_nt: TGCAGCGTTGATCGGGGGACCGGGGAGCTGTTTTTT
cdr3_aa: CSVDRGTGELFF
j_call: TRBJ2-2
d_call: NA
clone_size: NA
v_call: TRBV29-1

cdr3_nt: TGTGCCAGCTCCCCTGAAGGGTACGAGCAGTACTTC
cdr3_aa: CASSPEGYEQYF
j_call: TRBJ2-7
d_call: NA
clone_size: few
v_call: TRBV18

cdr3_nt: TGTGCCAGCAGCTTAGCGGCGGGAATCGCAGATACGCAGTATTTT
cdr3_aa: CASSLAAGIADTQYF
j_call: TRBJ2-3
d_call: NA
clone_size: once
v_call: TRBV7-9

cdr3_nt: TGTGCCAGCCGGGCAGGGAAGGACTACGAGCAGTACTTC
cdr3_aa: CASRAGKDYEQYF
j_call: TRBJ2-7
d_call: NA
clone_size: NA
v_call: TRBV6-6

cdr3_nt: TGTGCCAGCAGCTCGACTGGGTGGGAGACCCAGTACTTC
cdr3_aa: CASSSTGWETQYF
j_call: TRBJ2-5
d_call: NA
clone_size: NA
v_call: TRBV11-2

cdr3_nt: TGTGCCAGCAGTGAAGGGTACAATGAGCAGTTCTTC
cdr3_aa: CASSEGYNEQFF
j_call: TRBJ2-1
d_call: NA
clone_size: NA
v_call: TRBV2

cdr3_nt: TGTGCCAGCAGCGGGGTAACTTCCGGGACTAGCCGCACCTACGAGCAGTACTTC
cdr3_aa: CASSGVTSGTSRTYEQYF
j_call: TRBJ2-7
d_call: TRBD2
clone_size: NA
v_call: TRBV7-9

cdr3_nt: TGTGCCAGCAGCGTAGGAGACACCGCATACTCTGGGGCCAACGTCCTGACTTTC
cdr3_aa: CASSVGDTAYSGANVLTF
j_call: TRBJ2-6
d_call: NA
clone_size: NA
v_call: TRBV9

cdr3_nt: TGTGCCAGCTCCGCTGACGGAAACACTGAAGCTTTCTTT
cdr3_aa: CASSADGNTEAFF
j_call: TRBJ1-1
d_call: NA
clone_size: NA
v_call: TRBV18

cdr3_nt: TGTGCCAGCAGTTTCCTAGCTGGCACAGATACGCAGTATTTT
cdr3_aa: CASSFLAGTDTQYF
j_call: TRBJ2-3
d_call: NA
clone_size: few
v_call: TRBV28

cdr3_nt: TGTGCCAGCAGCAGCGGCCCGGGCTCCCTTTACACTGAAGCTTTCTTT
cdr3_aa: CASSSGPGSLYTEAFF
j_call: TRBJ1-1
d_call: NA
clone_size: NA
v_call: TRBV7-9

cdr3_nt: TGTGCCAGCAGTTTAGGTACAGGGGTTAATTCACCCCTCCACTTT
cdr3_aa: CASSLGTGVNSPLHF
j_call: TRBJ1-6
d_call: TRBD1
clone_size: NA
v_call: TRBV28

cdr3_nt: TGTGCCAGCAGGGCGTACCAGGGCAACACTGAAGCTTTCTTT
cdr3_aa: CASRAYQGNTEAFF
j_call: TRBJ1-1
d_call: NA
clone_size: NA
v_call: TRBV2

cdr3_nt: TGTGCCACCAGCTCAAGCATGACAGGGGGCACTGAAGCTTTCTTT
cdr3_aa: CATSSSMTGGTEAFF
j_call: TRBJ1-1
d_call: TRBD1
clone_size: NA
v_call: TRBV15

cdr3_nt: TGCGCCAGCAGCCCGGTAAGGAGATACTATAATTCACCCCTCCACTTT
cdr3_aa: CASSPVRRYYNSPLHF
j_call: TRBJ1-6
d_call: NA
clone_size: once
v_call: TRBV5-1

cdr3_nt: TGTGCCAGCTCACCCGAGACAGGGCCCCAAGAGACCCAGTACTTC
cdr3_aa: CASSPETGPQETQYF
j_call: TRBJ2-5
d_call: TRBD1
clone_size: NA
v_call: TRBV18

cdr3_nt: TGTGCCTGGAGTGTCGGGTCGGAGCAGTACTTC
cdr3_aa: CAWSVGSEQYF
j_call: TRBJ2-7
d_call: NA
clone_size: NA
v_call: TRBV30

cdr3_nt: TGCGCCAGCAGCCAAGAACAGGGGGAGCGCACAGATACGCAGTATTTT
cdr3_aa: CASSQEQGERTDTQYF
j_call: TRBJ2-3
d_call: TRBD1
clone_size: NA
v_call: TRBV4-1

cdr3_nt: TGCGCCAGCAGCTTGGACAGGGTGCGCGAGCAGTACTTC
cdr3_aa: CASSLDRVREQYF
j_call: TRBJ2-7
d_call: TRBD1
clone_size: NA
v_call: TRBV4-3

cdr3_nt: TGTGCCAGCAGTTCCCCGGGACAGTATGGCGATGGCTACACCTTC
cdr3_aa: CASSSPGQYGDGYTF
j_call: TRBJ1-2
d_call: TRBD1
clone_size: few
v_call: TRBV28

cdr3_nt: TGTGCCAGCAGGCCCCTAGCGGGGGGAGACTACGAGCAGTACTTC
cdr3_aa: CASRPLAGGDYEQYF
j_call: TRBJ2-7
d_call: TRBD2
clone_size: NA
v_call: TRBV6-5

cdr3_nt: TGTGCCAGCAGCTTAGCAGCTAGCGGGGGGCCTCCTCACTTC
cdr3_aa: CASSLAASGGPPHF
j_call: TRBJ2-7
d_call: TRBD2
clone_size: NA
v_call: TRBV7-9

cdr3_nt: TGCAGCGTTGCCCGGACTAGCGGGAGCGCGAACACCGGGGAGCTGTTTTTT
cdr3_aa: CSVARTSGSANTGELFF
j_call: TRBJ2-2
d_call: TRBD2
clone_size: NA
v_call: TRBV29-1

cdr3_nt: TGTGCCAGCAGGGGACAGATGCTGGACACTGAAGCTTTCTTT
cdr3_aa: CASRGQMLDTEAFF
j_call: TRBJ1-1
d_call: TRBD1
clone_size: NA
v_call: TRBV6-5

cdr3_nt: TGTGCCAGCAGTTGGCGAGGGACAGATACGCAGTATTTT
cdr3_aa: CASSWRGTDTQYF
j_call: TRBJ2-3
d_call: NA
clone_size: NA
v_call: TRBV27

cdr3_nt: TGTGCCAGCAGCTCTCGGGACTTATCCTCACCCCTCCACTTT
cdr3_aa: CASSSRDLSSPLHF
j_call: TRBJ1-6
d_call: NA
clone_size: NA
v_call: TRBV6-6

cdr3_nt: TGTGCCAGCAGTCCCGGGATCAATCAGCCCCAGCATTTT
cdr3_aa: CASSPGINQPQHF
j_call: TRBJ1-5
d_call: NA
clone_size: NA
v_call: TRBV6-1

cdr3_nt: TGTGCCAGCAGAAGCTCGGACGAGAGAAACACCATATATTTT
cdr3_aa: CASRSSDERNTIYF
j_call: TRBJ1-3
d_call: NA
clone_size: NA
v_call: TRBV28

cdr3_nt: TGTGCCTGGAGTCCACGGGACAGGCCCAATCAGCCCCAGCATTTT
cdr3_aa: CAWSPRDRPNQPQHF
j_call: TRBJ1-5
d_call: TRBD1
clone_size: NA
v_call: TRBV30

cdr3_nt: TGTGCCAGCAGCCCTACAGCGGGTCTAAACACTGAAGCTTTCTTT
cdr3_aa: CASSPTAGLNTEAFF
j_call: TRBJ1-1
d_call: NA
clone_size: NA
v_call: TRBV7-2

cdr3_nt: TGTGCCAGCAGCTCCGCCAGCAGGGGGCGACGCACTGAAGCTTTCTTT
cdr3_aa: CASSSASRGRRTEAFF
j_call: TRBJ1-1
d_call: TRBD1
clone_size: NA
v_call: TRBV5-4

cdr3_nt: TGCGCCACCAAGGAGAGGGATCGGGCTAACTATGGCTACACCTTC
cdr3_aa: CATKERDRANYGYTF
j_call: TRBJ1-2
d_call: NA
clone_size: once
v_call: TRBV10-2